One sample yielded the 26 T cell receptor beta chains listed below, sequenced in a study of shared clonotypes between healthy human individuals. Assay: immunoSEQ multiplex PCR; the TCRdb copy retains only in-frame clones and omits some. The sample carries some 2,000,000 clones, roughly 95% recorded once. The sequencing input was naive CD4+ T cells sorted from blood. Specified subset: CD45RA+ positively selected. All receptors derive from a man aged 18 to 29 in good health.

The V gene is TRBV5-1, the J gene TRBJ2-7; no reliable D call. From germline, CDR1 is SGHRS and CDR2 YFSETQ. The CDR3 has 16 amino acids. The V and J ends lost 4 bases and 2 bases respectively, with 19 bases between them. CDR3 region: CASSLNPVQGPYEQYF. The CDR3 DNA follows: TGCGCCAGCAGCCTAAATCCAGTTCAAGGACCCTACGAGCAGTACTTC.

V usage is TRBV6-5 and J usage is TRBJ1-5; D is perhaps TRBD1 (6 bases). The CDR3 loop spans 15 amino acids. Germline V gives CDR1 MNHEY, CDR2 SVGAGI. V gave up 6 bases and J gave up 1 base, with 13 bases separating them. CDR3 DNA: TGTGCCAGCAGACCGGACAGCCGGAGCAATCAGCCCCAGCATTTT. Translation gives CASRPDSRSNQPQHF.

This clone was counted a single time. This chain links TRBV5-1 with TRBJ2-7; 11 bases are a match to TRBD1. The length of the CDR3 is 15 residues. Unmatched junction bases numbered 2, after V lost 0 bases and J lost 3 bases. The germline CDR1 and CDR2 sequences are SGHRS and YFSETQ. CDR3 DNA sequence: TGCGCCAGCAGCTTGGTGGGACAGGGGGTCTACGAGCAGTACTTC. Translation gives CASSLVGQGVYEQYF.

The J gene is TRBJ2-2, the V gene TRBV5-1; D unclear. Trimming pared 1 base from V and 0 bases from J, leaving 7 bases between. The germline V gene has CDR1 SGHRS and CDR2 YFSETQ. This CDR3 has 15 amino acids. As DNA, the CDR3 is TGCGCCAGCAGCTTGTTACAGTCGAACACCGGGGAGCTGTTTTTT. Translated: CASSLLQSNTGELFF.

This chain joins TRBV30 and TRBJ1-2; a weak D match, TRBD1 (5 bases). This CDR3 comprises 10 residues. The germline V and J ends were trimmed by 7 bases and 8 bases, with 11 bases remaining between them. The germline gives CDR1 GTSNPN, CDR2 SVGIG (reference sequence). The DNA of the CDR3 is TGTGCCTTCATGGGGGAAGGCTACACCTTC. Residues: CAFMGEGYTF.

This rearrangement joins TRBV5-1 to TRBJ2-2; D remains unclear. The germline V gene has CDR1 SGHRS and CDR2 YFSETQ. Trimming stripped 2 bases from V and 2 bases from J, with 10 bases between. The CDR3 has 15 residues. The CDR3 DNA is TGCGCCAGCAGCTTTGGAACTTTCAACACCGGGGAGCTGTTTTTT. This gives the protein CASSFGTFNTGELFF.

The CDR3, as DNA: TGTGCCAGCAGGTTACAGGGGGGGAATCAGCCCCAGCATTTT. Amino acid sequence: CASRLQGGNQPQHF. The chain links TRBV6-4 to TRBJ1-5; 8 bases line up with TRBD1. Germline lookup yields CDR1 MRHNA and CDR2 SNTAGT. Losses at the gene ends were 6 bases for V and 4 bases for J; bases not matched to a gene: 5. The CDR3 has 14 amino acids.

The chain combines TRBV30 with TRBJ2-5, with 15 bases lining up with TRBD2. Trimming cost V 3 bases and J 5 bases; bases outside gene matches: 13. There are 18 residues in the CDR3. Germline CDR1 reads GTSNPN; CDR2 reads SVGIG (reference sequence). CDR3 in amino acids: CAWRAHGGLAGGGETQYF. As DNA, the CDR3 is TGTGCCTGGAGAGCCCATGGGGGACTAGCGGGAGGCGGTGAGACCCAGTACTTC.

This rearrangement joins TRBV28 to TRBJ1-1; D is possibly TRBD1 (6 bases). CDR1 is MDHEN and CDR2 is SYDVKM in the germline V gene. Between the trimmed V and J ends, which lost 3 bases and 1 base, there was a span of 12 bases. The CDR3 spans 15 residues. In DNA, the CDR3 is TGTGCCAGCAGTTTGTGGGGGGCGGGGAACACTGAAGCTTTCTTT. Its protein is CASSLWGAGNTEAFF.

The rearrangement joins TRBV15 to TRBJ2-2; D remains ambiguous. V gave up 1 base and J gave up 3 bases, with 12 bases separating them. This CDR3 is 16 amino acids long. Looked up from germline, CDR1 is LNHNV and CDR2 is YYDKDF (reference sequence). The CDR3 here is CATSRAGDLYTGELFF. The DNA for the CDR3 is TGTGCCACCAGCAGAGCTGGGGATTTGTACACCGGGGAGCTGTTTTTT.

This clone appeared a few times. This chain connects TRBV28 to TRBJ1-6; 7 nucleotides align to TRBD1. CDR1 is MDHEN, CDR2 SYDVKM, per germline. This CDR3 contains 16 residues. Unmatched junction bases numbered 13, after V lost 6 bases and J lost 8 bases. The DNA of the CDR3 is TGTGCCAGCAGATCTCGGGGACAGTCATCGGATTCACCCCTCCACTTT. Translating gives CASRSRGQSSDSPLHF.

The chain is built from TRBV28 and TRBJ2-7; the D is unclear. CDR1 MDHEN and CDR2 SYDVKM come from the germline V gene. The CDR3 is made up of 12 amino acids. The ends were cut back, 5 bases at V and 3 bases at J, with 8 bases in the middle. The CDR3: CASSQTSYEQYF. The CDR3 bases are TGTGCCAGCAGTCAAACCAGCTACGAGCAGTACTTC.

The chain employs TRBV5-6 and TRBJ2-3, with 9 bases matching TRBD1. The CDR3 is 14 amino acids. Looked up from germline, CDR1 is SGHDT and CDR2 is YYEEEE. V lost 4 bases and J lost 5; bases outside the gene matches: 5. CDR3 in amino acids: CASSPDRGGDTQYF. For the CDR3, the DNA is TGTGCCAGCAGCCCGGACAGGGGAGGAGATACGCAGTATTTT.

Concerning this clone: Other nucleotide sequences from this sample produce the same CDR3. V and J are TRBV6-5 and TRBJ2-7; 10 bases are shared with TRBD1. V lost 6 bases, J lost 1 base, and 6 bases stayed unmatched. The CDR3 is 15 amino acids. CDR1 is MNHEY, CDR2 SVGAGI, per germline. In nucleotides, the CDR3 is TGTGCCAGCAGACACCGGGACAGGGGTTCCTACGAGCAGTACTTC. This sequence encodes CASRHRDRGSYEQYF.

To note about this clone: The sample carries other DNA sequences with the same CDR3. The rearrangement links TRBV5-1 to TRBJ2-7, with TRBD1 matching over 8 bases. Trimming at V came to 0 bases and at J to 2 bases, leaving 4 bases not matched to a gene. The CDR3 extends over 15 amino acids. The germline V gene has CDR1 SGHRS and CDR2 YFSETQ. CDR3 sequence reads: CASSLDGQGAYEQYF. DNA for the CDR3: TGCGCCAGCAGCTTGGATGGACAGGGAGCCTACGAGCAGTACTTC.

The V and J genes are TRBV14 and TRBJ1-2; TRBD1 might be the D (6 bases). Trimming took 6 bases from V and 2 from J, leaving 10 bases between them. Germline assignment: CDR1 SGHDN and CDR2 FVKESK. The CDR3 consists of 13 residues. In nucleotides, the CDR3 is TGTGCCAGCAGTCAGACAGGAAACTATGGCTACACCTTC. Residues: CASSQTGNYGYTF. The whole variable domain, remainder taken from reference TRBV14 and TRBJ1-2, is EAGVTQFPSHSVIEKGQTVTLRCDPISGHDNLYWYRRVMGKEIKFLLHFVKESKQDESGMPNNRFLAERTGGTYSTLKVQPAELEDSGVYFCASSQTGNYGYTFGSGTRLTVV.

This clone showed up just once. Different DNA sequences within this sample yield the same CDR3. The chain is built from TRBV15 and TRBJ2-7; 11 bases map to TRBD2. The CDR3 length is 15 residues. Per the germline V gene, CDR1 is LNHNV and CDR2 is YYDKDF (reference sequence). J lost 3 bases, V lost 1 base, and 2 bases had no gene match. The DNA of the CDR3 is TGTGCCACCAGCAGAGCTACTAGCGGGAGCTACGAGCAGTACTTC. Its protein is CATSRATSGSYEQYF.

CDR3 loop: CAISESRVEQFF. CDR3 coding DNA: TGTGCCATCAGTGAGTCTCGAGTTGAGCAGTTCTTC. The rearrangement uses TRBV10-3 and TRBJ2-1; D is undetermined. There are 12 residues in the CDR3. The germline gives CDR1 ENHRY, CDR2 SYGVKD. Trimming shortened V by 0 bases and J by 9 bases, and 6 bases separated the two germline ends.

The rearrangement links TRBV6-6 to TRBJ1-6; D remains unclear. Germline loops: CDR1 MNHNY, CDR2 SVGAGI (reference sequence). Trimming took off 6 bases at V and 0 bases at J, with 9 bases between the two ends. The CDR3 loop spans 15 amino acids. The CDR3: CASSPQSSYNSPLHF. The CDR3 DNA sequence: TGTGCCAGCAGCCCACAAAGCTCCTATAATTCACCCCTCCACTTT.

J is TRBJ2-7 and V is TRBV5-1; D is uncertain. Per germline, CDR1 SGHRS and CDR2 YFSETQ. V gave up 2 bases and J gave up 4 bases, with 13 bases separating them. CDR3 length: 14 amino acids. CDR3 coding DNA: TGCGCCAGCAGCTTAGGAACAGAAGCATACGAGCAGTACTTC. This codes for CASSLGTEAYEQYF. The full variable domain, with the rest looked up from reference TRBV5-1 and TRBJ2-7, is KAGVTQTPRYLIKTRGQQVTLSCSPISGHRSVSWYQQTPGQGLQFLFEYFSETQRNKGNFPGRFSGRQFSNSRSEMNVSTLELGDSALYLCASSLGTEAYEQYFGPGTRLTVT.

The rearrangement joins TRBV7-9 to TRBJ1-3; D remains ambiguous. CDR3 length: 16 amino acids. Trimming cost V 5 bases and J 0 bases, with 14 bases left between them. Germline V gene sequence: CDR1 SEHNR, CDR2 FQNEAQ (reference sequence). CDR3 nucleotide sequence: TGTGCCAGCAGCCAAGGGCAGGTCCGCTCTGGAAACACCATATATTTT. This encodes CASSQGQVRSGNTIYF.

The chain joins TRBV7-8 to TRBJ2-7; 13 positions match TRBD2. V lost 5 bases to trimming and J lost 0 bases; unmatched junction nucleotides: 10. CDR3 size: 18 residues. Per germline, CDR1 SGHVS and CDR2 FQNEAQ. The CDR3 coding sequence is TGTGCCAGCAGCCCGTCCGCGACTAGCGGGGGGAGCTCCTACGAGCAGTACTTC. Protein product: CASSPSATSGGSSYEQYF.

This clone was detected only once. The chain combines TRBV7-2 with TRBJ2-2; 14 bases fit TRBD2. This CDR3 has 18 amino acids. V dropped 1 base and J dropped 1; count of bases not matched to a gene: 2. Germline V gene lookup returns CDR1 SGHTA and CDR2 FQGNSA. The DNA for the CDR3 is TGTGCCAGCAGCTTAGGAGGACTAGCGGGAGGGAACACCGGGGAGCTGTTTTTT. Protein sequence: CASSLGGLAGGNTGELFF.

J is TRBJ1-2 and V is TRBV5-5; D is unclear. The CDR3 loop spans 16 amino acids. The V and J ends lost 4 bases and 8 bases respectively, with 24 bases between them. CDR1 SGHKS and CDR2 YYEKEE come from the germline V gene (reference sequence). The CDR3 DNA sequence: TGTGCCAGCAGCCCCAGAGAGGATTCAGCTATTATCGGCTACACCTTC. Encoded protein: CASSPREDSAIIGYTF.

The J gene is TRBJ1-3, the V gene TRBV2; D call uncertain. Germline V gene lookup returns CDR1 SNHLY and CDR2 FYNNEI. This CDR3 has 17 residues. Trimming removed 0 bases from V and 2 bases from J, with 14 bases in between. The DNA of the CDR3 is TGTGCCAGCAGTGAAGCGACGCTAATGTTTACTGGAAACACCATATATTTT. Encoded protein: CASSEATLMFTGNTIYF. Full variable domain (missing parts from reference TRBV2 and TRBJ1-3): EPEVTQTPSHQVTQMGQEVILRCVPISNHLYFYWYRQILGQKVEFLVSFYNNEISEKSEIFDDQFSVERPDGSNFTLKIRSTKLEDSAMYFCASSEATLMFTGNTIYFGEGSWLTVV.

The J gene is TRBJ1-6, the V gene TRBV7-6; 9 nucleotides align to TRBD1. CDR1 and CDR2 from the germline V gene are SGHVS and FNYEAQ. The CDR3 is 15 residues long. The J segment lost 7 bases and the V segment lost 5 bases, leaving 6 bases of the junction unmatched. As DNA, the CDR3 is TGTGCCAGCAGCATGGGACAGGGAGCGAATTCACCCCTCCACTTT. Its translation: CASSMGQGANSPLHF.